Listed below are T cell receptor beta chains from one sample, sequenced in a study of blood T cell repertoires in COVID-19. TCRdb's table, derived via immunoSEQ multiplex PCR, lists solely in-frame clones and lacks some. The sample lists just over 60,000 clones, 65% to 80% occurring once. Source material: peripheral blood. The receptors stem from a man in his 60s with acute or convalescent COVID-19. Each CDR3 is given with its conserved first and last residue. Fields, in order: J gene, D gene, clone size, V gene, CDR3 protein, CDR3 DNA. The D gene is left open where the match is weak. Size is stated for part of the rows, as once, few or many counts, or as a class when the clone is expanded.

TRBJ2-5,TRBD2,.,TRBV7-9,CASSLVGSGIQETQYF,TGTGCCAGCAGCTTAGTAGGTAGCGGGATCCAAGAGACCCAGTACTTC
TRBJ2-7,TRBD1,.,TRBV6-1,CASTLQGPGLGEQYF,TGTGCCAGCACCCTACAGGGGCCAGGGCTCGGCGAGCAGTACTTC
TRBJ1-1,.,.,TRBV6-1,CASSEVRNTEAFF,TGTGCCAGCAGTGAAGTCCGGAACACTGAAGCTTTCTTT
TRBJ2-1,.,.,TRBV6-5,CASSYSTNGGAEQFF,TGTGCCAGCAGTTACTCCACTAATGGCGGGGCTGAGCAGTTCTTC
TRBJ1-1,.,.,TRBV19,CASSPGVMNTEAFF,TGTGCCAGTAGTCCGGGAGTCATGAACACTGAAGCTTTCTTT
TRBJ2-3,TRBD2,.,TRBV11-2,CASSGGLAGDTDTQYF,TGTGCCAGCAGCGGGGGACTAGCGGGAGACACAGATACGCAGTATTTT
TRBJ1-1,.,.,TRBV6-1,CASSKVGGQPNTEAFF,TGTGCCAGCAGTAAAGTTGGGGGCCAACCAAACACTGAAGCTTTCTTT
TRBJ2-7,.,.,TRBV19,CASSIGAYEQYF,TGTGCCAGTAGTATAGGGGCATACGAGCAGTACTTC
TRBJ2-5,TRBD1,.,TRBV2,CASSEFGTGFQETQYF,TGTGCCAGCAGCGAATTCGGGACAGGTTTTCAAGAGACCCAGTACTTC
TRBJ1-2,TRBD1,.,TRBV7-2,CASSPYRDRANYGYTF,TGTGCCAGCAGCCCTTACCGGGACAGGGCTAACTATGGCTACACCTTC
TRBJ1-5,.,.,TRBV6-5,CASSSQSNQPQHF,TGTGCCAGCAGTTCACAGAGCAATCAGCCCCAGCATTTT
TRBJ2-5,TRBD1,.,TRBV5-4,CASSGTAPGGTQYF,TGTGCCAGCAGCGGGACGGCCCCAGGGGGGACCCAGTACTTC
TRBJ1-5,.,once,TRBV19,CASSIGLSIGSAQHF,TGTGCCAGTAGTATAGGACTCTCTATAGGTTCGGCCCAGCATTTT
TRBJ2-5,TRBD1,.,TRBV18,CASSQSGTDQETQYF,TGTGCCAGCTCACAGTCCGGGACAGACCAAGAGACCCAGTACTTC
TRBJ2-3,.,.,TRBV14,CASSQAGSTDTQYF,TGTGCCAGCAGCCAGGCGGGGAGCACAGATACGCAGTATTTT
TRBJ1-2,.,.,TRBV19,CASSTDNYYGYTF,TGTGCCAGTAGTACTGACAACTACTATGGCTACACCTTC
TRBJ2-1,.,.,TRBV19,CASSSAWANNEQFF,TGTGCCAGTAGTTCGGCGTGGGCGAACAATGAGCAGTTCTTC
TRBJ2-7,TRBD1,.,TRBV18,CASSPGSGQGVYEQYF,TGTGCCAGCTCACCAGGTTCGGGACAGGGAGTCTACGAGCAGTACTTC
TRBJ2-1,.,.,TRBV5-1,CASSLGGSPYAYNEQFF,TGCGCCAGCAGCTTGGGGGGCAGTCCATATGCCTACAATGAGCAGTTCTTC
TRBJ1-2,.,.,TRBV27,CASSSQSGYTF,TGTGCCAGCAGTTCACAATCAGGCTACACCTTC
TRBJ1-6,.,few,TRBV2,CASSESRPGNSPLHF,TGTGCCAGCAGTGAAAGTAGACCGGGAAATTCACCCCTCCACTTT
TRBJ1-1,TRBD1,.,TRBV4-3,CASSQLTGAEAFF,TGCGCCAGCAGCCAACTGACAGGGGCTGAAGCTTTCTTT
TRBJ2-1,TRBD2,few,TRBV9,CASSVGLAGATEQFF,TGTGCCAGCAGCGTAGGACTAGCGGGAGCCACTGAGCAGTTCTTC
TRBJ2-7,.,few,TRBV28,CASSPHQPGSSYEQYF,TGTGCCAGCAGCCCCCATCAGCCCGGGAGCTCCTACGAGCAGTACTTC
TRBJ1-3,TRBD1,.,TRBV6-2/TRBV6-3,CASSRQGNGNTIYF,TGTGCCAGCAGTCGACAGGGGAATGGAAACACCATATATTTT
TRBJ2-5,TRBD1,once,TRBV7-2,CASSSDRQETQYF,TGTGCCAGCAGCTCGGACAGGCAAGAGACCCAGTACTTC
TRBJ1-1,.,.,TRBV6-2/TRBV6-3,CASSYSLGLGTEAFF,TGTGCCAGCAGTTACTCGTTGGGGCTGGGGACTGAAGCTTTCTTT
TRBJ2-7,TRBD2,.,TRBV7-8,CASSLSGSSYEQYF,TGTGCCAGCAGCTTAAGCGGGAGCTCCTACGAGCAGTACTTC
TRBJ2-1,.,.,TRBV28,CASSSLTGANYNEQFF,TGTGCCAGCAGTTCCCTCACGGGAGCCAACTACAATGAGCAGTTCTTC
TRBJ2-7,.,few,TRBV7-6,CASSPGGYFSYEQYF,TGTGCCAGCAGCCCTGGGGGCTATTTCTCCTACGAGCAGTACTTC
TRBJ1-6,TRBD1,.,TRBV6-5,CASTKTTGTNSPLHF,TGTGCCAGCACAAAAACGACAGGGACAAATTCACCCCTCCACTTT
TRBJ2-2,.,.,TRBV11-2,CASSSGGAGAGELFF,TGTGCCAGCAGCTCCGGGGGAGCAGGTGCCGGGGAGCTGTTTTTT
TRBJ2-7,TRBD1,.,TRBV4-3,CASSHGQGAFNEQYF,TGCGCCAGCAGCCATGGACAGGGGGCTTTCAACGAGCAGTACTTC
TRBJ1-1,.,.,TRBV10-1,CASSATANTEAFF,TGCGCCAGCAGTGCGACAGCGAACACTGAAGCTTTCTTT
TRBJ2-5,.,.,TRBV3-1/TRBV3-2,CASGGGSRETQYF,TGTGCCAGCGGGGGCGGGTCTCGAGAGACCCAGTACTTC
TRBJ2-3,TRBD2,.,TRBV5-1,CASSLGSSAGDITDTQYF,TGCGCCAGCAGCTTGGGGTCTTCGGCGGGAGATATAACAGATACGCAGTATTTT
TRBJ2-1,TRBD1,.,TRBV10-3,CAIGTGVNEQFF,TGTGCCATAGGGACAGGGGTAAATGAGCAGTTCTTC
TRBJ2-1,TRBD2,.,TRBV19,CASSIVTSGRGEQFF,TGTGCCAGTAGTATAGTGACTAGCGGGAGAGGTGAGCAGTTCTTC
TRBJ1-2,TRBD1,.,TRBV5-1,CASKMNSGQAHGYTF,TGCGCCAGCAAAATGAATTCTGGACAGGCTCATGGCTACACCTTC
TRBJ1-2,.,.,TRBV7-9,CASSLAGGFYGYTF,TGTGCCAGCAGCTTAGCGGGAGGATTCTATGGCTACACCTTC
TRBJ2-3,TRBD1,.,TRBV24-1,CATSDFLGTGGSDTQYF,TGTGCCACCAGTGATTTCTTAGGGACAGGGGGGTCAGATACGCAGTATTTT
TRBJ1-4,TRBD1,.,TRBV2,CASSPGQDNEKLFF,TGTGCCAGCAGTCCGGGACAGGATAATGAAAAACTGTTTTTT
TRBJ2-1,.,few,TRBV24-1,CATSDLPGGRFNEQFF,TGTGCCACCAGTGATTTGCCAGGAGGTAGGTTCAATGAGCAGTTCTTC
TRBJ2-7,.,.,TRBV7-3,CASSTIPRGPTYEQYF,TGTGCCAGCAGCACAATTCCGCGGGGTCCCACCTACGAGCAGTACTTC
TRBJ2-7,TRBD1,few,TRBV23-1,CASRPTGALVTYEQYF,TGCGCCAGCAGACCGACAGGGGCTCTTGTCACCTACGAGCAGTACTTC
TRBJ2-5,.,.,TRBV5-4,CASSLQTGETQYF,TGTGCCAGCAGCTTGCAAACAGGGGAGACCCAGTACTTC
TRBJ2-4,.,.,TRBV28,CASSFTDSLAKNIQYF,TGTGCCAGCAGTTTTACCGACAGCCTAGCCAAAAACATTCAGTACTTC
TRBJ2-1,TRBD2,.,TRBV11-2,CASTVRLADYNEQFF,TGTGCCAGCACCGTCCGGCTAGCGGATTACAATGAGCAGTTCTTC
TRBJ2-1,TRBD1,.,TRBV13,CASSSPDRGYGNEQFF,TGTGCCAGCAGTTCCCCAGACAGGGGTTATGGCAATGAGCAGTTCTTC
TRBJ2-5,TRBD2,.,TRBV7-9,CASSPPGGGRFEETQYF,TGTGCCAGCAGCCCCCCTGGGGGAGGGCGGTTTGAAGAGACCCAGTACTTC
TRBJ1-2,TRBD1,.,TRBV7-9,CASSRDSGGYTF,TGTGCCAGCAGCCGGGACAGCGGCGGCTACACCTTC